This TCR beta chain was sequenced during a study of OX40 agonist ivuxolimab in advanced cancers. Study-level background: The group had a mean age of about 64 years, ranged from about 20 to 79, and was just under 85% male. Whole-study results and caveats: Doses of 0.1 to 3.0 mg/kg were accompanied by clonal expansion of CD4+ and CD8+ blood T cells by week 6.

Details on this clone: Its specificity is not known.

The protocol was immunoSEQ multiplex PCR, while the TCRdb copy is restricted to in-frame clones and leaves out a portion. The repertoire holds tens of thousands of clones, with roughly 90% as singletons. CDR3 size: 14 residues. Germline CDR1 SGHRS, CDR2 YFSETQ. J was trimmed by 1 base and V by 5 bases; bases with no gene match: 6. Sample: CD4+ or CD8+ T cells sorted from blood, taken in a trial of the OX40 agonist ivuxolimab. The receptor's source is an adult with an advanced solid tumor such as melanoma, head and neck, liver or kidney cancer. The chain joins TRBV5-1 to TRBJ2-7; 7 bases are shared with TRBD2. DNA of the CDR3: TGCGCCAGCAGGACTAGCTTTTTTTCCTACGAGCAGTACTTC. Its translation: CASRTSFFSYEQYF.